These T cell receptor beta chains were read from a single sample in a study of CD8 T cells in ankylosing spondylitis. From the 5' RACE reads, TCRdb called clonotypes with MiXCR, one entry per CDR3 protein. The sample contains 450,000 or so distinct CDR3 sequences, roughly a quarter of which appear only once. The sequencing sample was made of blood, either unsorted or a sorted T cell fraction (not recorded which). The origin of the receptors is a male donor with ankylosing spondylitis. The CDR3 runs from the conserved cysteine through the conserved F or W. Fields, in order: J gene, clone size, D gene, V gene, CDR3 protein, CDR3 DNA. The D gene is left open where the match is weak. Clone sizes are given selectively: once, few, many, or a class where the clone is expanded.

TRBJ2-3 few - TRBV7-9 CASSRGTSTDTQYF TGTGCCAGCAGCCGAGGGACAAGCACAGATACGCAGTATTTT
TRBJ2-7 - - TRBV5-1 CASSLDPSGEQYF TGCGCCAGCAGCTTGGACCCCTCGGGGGAGCAGTACTTC
TRBJ2-1 few - TRBV6-2/TRBV6-3 CASNRGPYNEQFF TGTGCCAGCAACCGAGGACCCTACAATGAGCAGTTCTTC
TRBJ2-1 - - TRBV5-1 CASSLGIGENLEQFF TGCGCCAGCAGCTTGGGAATTGGGGAGAATTTGGAGCAGTTCTTC
TRBJ2-3 - - TRBV6-5 CASSYRRPSTDTQYF TGTGCCAGCAGTTACCGACGGCCCAGCACAGATACGCAGTATTTT
TRBJ2-2 - - TRBV20-1 CSATGSGNTGELFF TGCAGTGCTACAGGGTCGGGGAACACCGGGGAGCTGTTTTTT
TRBJ2-1 few TRBD2 TRBV7-8 CASGAGGSYNEQFF TGTGCCAGCGGAGCGGGAGGGTCCTACAATGAGCAGTTCTTC
TRBJ1-1 many - TRBV9 CASSVDPRENTEAFF TGTGCCAGCAGCGTAGATCCGAGAGAGAACACTGAAGCTTTCTTT
TRBJ2-2 - - TRBV11-2 CASSSSDTGELFF TGTGCCAGCAGCTCCAGCGACACCGGGGAGCTGTTTTTT
TRBJ2-5 - - TRBV27 CASSSIGTQYF TGTGCCAGCAGCAGTATAGGGACCCAGTACTTC
TRBJ1-4 - - TRBV10-3 CAISRDGKGKLFF TGTGCCATCAGCCGGGACGGAAAGGGAAAACTGTTTTTT
TRBJ1-1 many - TRBV7-9 CASSPRGDTEAFF TGTGCCAGCAGCCCCCGAGGGGACACTGAAGCTTTCTTT
TRBJ1-1 - - TRBV27 CASSLMALNTEAFF TGTGCCAGCAGTTTAATGGCACTGAACACTGAAGCTTTCTTT
TRBJ2-3 few TRBD2 TRBV20-1 CSASPAGMGTDTQYF TGCAGTGCTAGCCCAGCGGGAATGGGAACAGATACGCAGTATTTT
TRBJ2-1 few TRBD1 TRBV5-1 CASSPDRARRFF TGCGCCAGCAGCCCAGACAGGGCCCGGCGGTTCTTC
TRBJ2-7 - TRBD2 TRBV11-2 CASSLAGTYYGEQYF TGTGCCAGCAGCCTAGCGGGGACATACTACGGCGAGCAGTACTTC
TRBJ1-1 many - TRBV12-3/TRBV12-4 CASTKGGSETEAFF TGTGCCAGCACCAAAGGCGGCAGTGAAACTGAAGCTTTCTTT
TRBJ1-1 - - TRBV2 CASAPLPQGGYTEAFF TGTGCCAGCGCCCCTCTCCCTCAGGGTGGGTACACTGAAGCTTTCTTT
TRBJ2-3 few TRBD2 TRBV5-1 CASSLDPSGSTDTQYF TGCGCCAGCAGCTTGGATCCTAGCGGGAGCACAGATACGCAGTATTTT
TRBJ2-3 - - TRBV5-1 CASSDGGRGADTQYF TGCGCCAGCAGCGATGGCGGTAGGGGGGCAGATACGCAGTATTTT
TRBJ2-5 - TRBD1 TRBV3-1 CASSVGTGEAETQYF TGTGCCAGCAGCGTCGGGACAGGGGAGGCGGAGACCCAGTACTTC
TRBJ2-6 - - TRBV18 CASSPQGLDGANVLTF TGTGCCAGCTCACCTCAGGGCCTGGATGGGGCCAACGTCCTGACTTTC